These T cell receptor beta chains were read from a single sample in a study of lymphopenia after photon versus proton radiotherapy. Libraries were prepared by immunoSEQ multiplex PCR; TCRdb keeps only in-frame clonotypes and omits some of them. Of about 18,000 clones in the sample, more than 85% were seen once. Material: peripheral blood, obtained from a patient treated with photon-based radiotherapy. Source of these receptors: a woman in her forties with cholangiocarcinoma. CDR3s include the opening cysteine and the closing phenylalanine or tryptophan. The D gene is left open where the match is weak. Size tells how often a clone was seen (once, few, many) or the class of an expanded clone, and some rows leave it out.

CDR3 length	D gene	V gene	clone size	J gene	CDR3 DNA	CDR3 protein
14	.	TRBV19	.	TRBJ2-7	TGTGCCAGTAGTATGGGACATCTCACCTACGAGCAGTACTTC	CASSMGHLTYEQYF
22	TRBD1	TRBV4-1	.	TRBJ1-5	TGCGCCAGCAGCCAAACGATCCCGGACAGGGGATGGGAGCGATATAGCAATCAGCCCCAGCATTTT	CASSQTIPDRGWERYSNQPQHF
17	TRBD1	TRBV7-3	.	TRBJ2-6	TGTGCCAGCAGCTCCACAGGGGGCGCGGTTGGGGCCAACGTCCTGACTTTC	CASSSTGGAVGANVLTF
14	.	TRBV30	.	TRBJ1-4	TGTGCCTGGACGAGGGGAGCAGTGAATGAAAAACTGTTTTTT	CAWTRGAVNEKLFF
14	TRBD1	TRBV30	once	TRBJ1-3	TGTGCCTGGACCGCAGGGACAGGCGGAAACACCATATATTTT	CAWTAGTGGNTIYF
13	.	TRBV7-9	.	TRBJ1-6	TGTGCCAGCAGGGCTGGGGCTAATTCACCCCTCCACTTT	CASRAGANSPLHF
14	TRBD1	TRBV11-3	.	TRBJ1-1	TGTGCCAGCAGCCCGGGACAGGGTAGCACTGAAGCTTTCTTT	CASSPGQGSTEAFF
17	TRBD2	TRBV4-1	.	TRBJ2-5	TGCGCCAGCAGCCAAGATCGACTAGCGGGGGGTTTTGAGACCCAGTACTTC	CASSQDRLAGGFETQYF
13	.	TRBV18	.	TRBJ2-5	TGTGCCAGCTCACCAAGCTATCAAGAGACCCAGTACTTC	CASSPSYQETQYF
16	.	TRBV6-1	.	TRBJ1-2	TGTGCCAGCAGTGACCTAACTCGGACGGCCAACTATGGCTACACCTTC	CASSDLTRTANYGYTF
13	.	TRBV28	.	TRBJ2-1	TGTGCCAGCAGTTTATCATCCTACAATGAGCAGTTCTTC	CASSLSSYNEQFF
14	.	TRBV28	.	TRBJ1-1	TGTGCCAGCAGCTTACAGGGTAGCATCGCTGAAGCTTTCTTT	CASSLQGSIAEAFF
14	.	TRBV29-1	.	TRBJ1-2	TGCAGCGCCGGACTCGCTGGGGCCAAAGGGAGCTACACCTTC	CSAGLAGAKGSYTF
14	TRBD1	TRBV28	.	TRBJ1-1	TGTGCCAGCAGGTACTCCGGGACAGGGGGTCGAGCTTTCTTT	CASRYSGTGGRAFF
13	.	TRBV30	.	TRBJ2-3	TGTGCCTGGACCCTAAGACCCCTAGATACGCAGTATTTT	CAWTLRPLDTQYF
15	TRBD1	TRBV6-5	.	TRBJ2-3	TGTGCCAGCAGTGCCGGGACAGGGGTTCCAGATACGCAGTATTTT	CASSAGTGVPDTQYF
18	TRBD1	TRBV9	.	TRBJ1-1	TGTGCCAGCAGCGTAGAACCGGGACAGGGGGCCATGAACACTGAAGCTTTCTTT	CASSVEPGQGAMNTEAFF
16	.	TRBV19	.	TRBJ1-3	TGTGCCACCAAGGGAGGACGGTTTTACTCTGGAAACACCATATATTTT	CATKGGRFYSGNTIYF
15	.	TRBV18	.	TRBJ1-1	TGTGCCAGCTCACCTTCACGGATAGAAAACACTGAAGCTTTCTTT	CASSPSRIENTEAFF
13	TRBD1	TRBV7-2	once	TRBJ1-2	TGTGCCAGCGCGAGCCAGGGGGCAAGTGGCTACACCTTC	CASASQGASGYTF
12	.	TRBV28	.	TRBJ2-7	TGTGCCAGCAGTTCGACACCCTACGAGCAGTACTTC	CASSSTPYEQYF
15	TRBD2	TRBV6-1	.	TRBJ2-5	TGTGCCAGCACCCCCTCCACTAGCGGACAAGAGACCCAGTACTTC	CASTPSTSGQETQYF
17	TRBD1	TRBV7-9	.	TRBJ2-1	TGTGCCAGCAGCTTAGCTAGGTTGGGACAGGGTGGGAATGAGCAGTTCTTC	CASSLARLGQGGNEQFF
17	.	TRBV4-2	.	TRBJ2-1	TGTGCCAGCAGCCCCCTGGGGTCGGAGCCCCCCTACAATGAGCAGTTCTTC	CASSPLGSEPPYNEQFF
15	.	TRBV10-1	.	TRBJ2-3	TGCGCCAGCAGTGACCAGGGGGGTCGCACAGATACGCAGTATTTT	CASSDQGGRTDTQYF
13	.	TRBV12-5	once	TRBJ2-1	TGTGCTAGTGGCCCTACAGGGTTAAATGAGCAGTTCTTC	CASGPTGLNEQFF
15	TRBD1	TRBV27	.	TRBJ1-2	TGTGCCAGCAGACCGATTACAGGGGGCGCCGTAGGCTACACCTTC	CASRPITGGAVGYTF
16	.	TRBV5-6	.	TRBJ2-4	TGTGCCAGCAGCTTGGAGGGACTTCAATTAAACGACATTCAGTACTTC	CASSLEGLQLNDIQYF
15	TRBD2	TRBV7-9	.	TRBJ2-5	TGTGCCAGCAGCTCCCCGGGACTAGCAAGGGAGACCCAGTACTTC	CASSSPGLARETQYF